The 11 T cell receptor beta chains in this list originate from one sample, sequenced in a study of blood T cell repertoires in COVID-19. The assay was immunoSEQ multiplex PCR, and TCRdb's table has in-frame clones only and misses some. The table records fewer than 250,000 clones, 70% to 90% of them present only once. Sequences were obtained from PBMCs or T cells enriched from blood (not recorded which). These receptor sequences come from a woman aged 40 to 49 with acute COVID-19.

This chain uses TRBV28 with TRBJ2-1, with D perhaps matching TRBD1 (6 bases). Germline V gene sequence: CDR1 MDHEN, CDR2 SYDVKM. V lost 6 bases, J lost 6 bases, and 18 bases lay in between. The CDR3 length is 15 residues. CDR3 protein: CASSLRQEGINEQFF. The CDR3 coding sequence is TGTGCCAGCAGCCTAAGACAGGAAGGTATCAATGAGCAGTTCTTC.

The table lists this clone with a count of one. The CDR3 bases are TGTGCCAGCAGCCGAGGACAGGGGGCAACTGAAGCTTTCTTT. Its protein product is CASSRGQGATEAFF. The rearrangement joins TRBV3-1 (or the pseudogene TRBV3-2) to TRBJ1-1, with TRBD1 matching 11 bases. Trimming cost V 4 bases and J 5 bases; bases outside gene matches: 3. Germline V gene data show CDR1 as LGHDT and CDR2 as YNNKEL (reference sequence). The CDR3 spans 14 residues.

This clone was detected once. V usage is TRBV7-9 and J usage is TRBJ2-7; 10 nucleotides match TRBD2. Germline trimming cut 1 base from V and 0 bases from J; bases unmatched to any gene: 3. This CDR3 contains 16 residues. Germline-derived CDR1 and CDR2 are SEHNR and FQNEAQ (reference sequence). The CDR3 DNA reads TGTGCCAGCAGCTTAGGAGCGGGAGGGAGCTCCTACGAGCAGTACTTC. This gives the protein CASSLGAGGSSYEQYF.

This clone was recorded a few times. V and J are TRBV5-6 and TRBJ1-5; D gene ambiguous. CDR1 SGHDT and CDR2 YYEEEE come from the germline V gene. The V end lost 1 base, the J end lost 0 bases, and 8 bases lay between the germline ends. The CDR3 is made up of 15 amino acids. In DNA form, the CDR3 reads TGTGCCAGCAGCTTGACGGGTAATAGCAATCAGCCCCAGCATTTT. Amino acids: CASSLTGNSNQPQHF.

The V gene is TRBV19, the J gene TRBJ1-2; the D gene is possibly TRBD1 (6 bases). The CDR3 covers 14 residues. Trimming stripped 7 bases from V and 1 base from J, with 13 bases between. Germline CDR1 and CDR2: LNHDA and SQIVND (reference sequence). The CDR3 nucleotides are TGTGCCAGTAACATACAGGGTCATAACTATGGCTACACCTTC. The encoded protein is CASNIQGHNYGYTF.

The rearrangement joins TRBV7-6 to TRBJ2-5; possible D gene TRBD2, 7 bases. The CDR3 has 17 amino acids. V gave up 5 bases and J gave up 0 bases, with 19 bases separating them. CDR1 SGHVS and CDR2 FNYEAQ come from the germline V gene. The CDR3 sequence: CASSPLQGGVYQETQYF. The CDR3 nucleotides read TGTGCCAGCAGCCCCCTCCAAGGGGGGGTGTACCAAGAGACCCAGTACTTC.

The V gene is TRBV2, the J gene TRBJ1-3; D is perhaps TRBD1 (6 bases). Trimming left V 8 bases short and J 3 bases short, with 17 bases between. The length of the CDR3 is 15 residues. In germline, CDR1 is SNHLY, CDR2 FYNNEI. CDR3: CASGQGGRGGNTIYF. The DNA of the CDR3 is TGTGCCAGCGGGCAAGGGGGACGAGGTGGAAACACCATATATTTT.

The chain uses TRBV27 and TRBJ1-5; D perhaps matches TRBD1 (5 bases). The CDR3 sequence is 15 residues long. V lost 0 bases and J 7 bases, leaving 13 bases between the germline ends. Germline loops: CDR1 MNHEY, CDR2 SMNVEV (reference sequence). CDR3 sequence (DNA): TGTGCCAGCAGTTTATCCGCAGGGCCAATCCAGCCCCAGCATTTT. Translation gives CASSLSAGPIQPQHF.

This clone was found a few times. Other DNA sequences in this specimen translate into the identical CDR3. The chain joins TRBV5-1 to TRBJ2-7; 10 bases map to TRBD1. The germline gives CDR1 SGHRS, CDR2 YFSETQ. V lost 2 bases to trimming and J lost 0 bases; unmatched junction nucleotides: 2. The CDR3 is 15 residues long. In nucleotides, the CDR3 is TGCGCCAGCAGCTTTGGACAGGGGGTCTCCTACGAGCAGTACTTC. Protein sequence: CASSFGQGVSYEQYF.

The chain carries TRBV28 and TRBJ2-1; 13 bases map to TRBD2. The CDR3 has 16 amino acids. V was clipped by 7 bases and J by 4 bases; unmatched bases: 7. Germline loops: CDR1 MDHEN, CDR2 SYDVKM. CDR3 bases: TGTGCCAGCATCCCGGGGGGACTAGCGGGGTACAATGAGCAGTTCTTC. Translating it yields CASIPGGLAGYNEQFF.

This chain links TRBV3-1 (or the pseudogene TRBV3-2) with TRBJ1-5; TRBD1 is a possible D gene (6 bases). Germline V gives CDR1 LGHDT, CDR2 YNNKEL (reference sequence). Trimming took off 0 bases at V and 4 bases at J, with 13 bases between the two ends. CDR3 length: 16 residues. The DNA of the CDR3 is TGTGCCAGCAGCCAAGATGAGGGGGTCCCGAATCAGCCCCAGCATTTT. It codes for CASSQDEGVPNQPQHF.